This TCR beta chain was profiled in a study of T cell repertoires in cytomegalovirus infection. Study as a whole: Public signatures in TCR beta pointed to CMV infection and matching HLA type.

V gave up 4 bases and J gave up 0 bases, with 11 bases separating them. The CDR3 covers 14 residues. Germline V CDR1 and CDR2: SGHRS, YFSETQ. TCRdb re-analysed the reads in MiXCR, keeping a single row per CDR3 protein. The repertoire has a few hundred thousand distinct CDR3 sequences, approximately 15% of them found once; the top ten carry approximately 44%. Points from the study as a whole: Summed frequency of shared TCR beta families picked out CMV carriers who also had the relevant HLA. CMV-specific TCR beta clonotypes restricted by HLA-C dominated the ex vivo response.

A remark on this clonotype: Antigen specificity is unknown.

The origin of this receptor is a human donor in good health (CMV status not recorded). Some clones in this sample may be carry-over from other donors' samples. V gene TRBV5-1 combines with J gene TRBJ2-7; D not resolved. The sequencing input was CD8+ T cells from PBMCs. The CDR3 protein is CASSDLPSSYEQYF. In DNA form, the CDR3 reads TGCGCCAGCAGCGACCTCCCTAGCTCCTACGAGCAGTACTTC.